The clone carrying this T cell receptor beta chain was counted only a few times. The data originate from a study of CD8 T cell repertoires and HIV-1 epitope variants. Study-level information: Separate wells received one of Twenty-five Gag or Nef variant peptides. Controls were a CMV, EBV and flu peptide pool, Ebola AY9 negative control, and no-peptide well. Tested: three Gag epitope families, Nef HW9 and YT9.

The ends were cut back, 2 bases at V and 1 base at J, with 8 bases in the middle. The V gene's germline CDR1 is SEHNR and CDR2 FQNEAQ (reference sequence). The CDR3 loop spans 14 amino acids. Sequencing was performed with immunoSEQ multiplex PCR; in TCRdb, only in-frame clones are kept and a portion is missing. The sample holds over 90,000 clones, almost 75% seen once. The sequencing sample was made of uncultured baseline CD8+ T cells from peripheral blood mononuclear cells (PBMCs). The TCR comes from a male donor with HIV. The chain employs TRBV7-9 and TRBJ2-5; D is uncertain. The DNA of the CDR3 is TGTGCCAGCAGCTTAAACCAGCCCCAAGAGACCCAGTACTTC. It translates to CASSLNQPQETQYF.